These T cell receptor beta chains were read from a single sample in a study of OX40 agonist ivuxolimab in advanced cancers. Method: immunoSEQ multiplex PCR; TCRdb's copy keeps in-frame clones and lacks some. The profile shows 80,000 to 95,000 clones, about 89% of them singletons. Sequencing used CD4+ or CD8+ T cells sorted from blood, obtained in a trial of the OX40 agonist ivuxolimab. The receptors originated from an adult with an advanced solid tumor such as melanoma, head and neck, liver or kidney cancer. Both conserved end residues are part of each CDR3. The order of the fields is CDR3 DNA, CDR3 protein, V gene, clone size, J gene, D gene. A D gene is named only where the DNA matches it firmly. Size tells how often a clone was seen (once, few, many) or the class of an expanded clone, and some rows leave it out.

cdr3_nt: TGCGCCAGCAGCCAAAACTATGGCTACACCTTC
cdr3_aa: CASSQNYGYTF
v_call: TRBV4-1
clone_size: -
j_call: TRBJ1-2
d_call: -

cdr3_nt: TGCAGCGTTGAGTTGGACGGCTTATATGGCTACACCTTC
cdr3_aa: CSVELDGLYGYTF
v_call: TRBV29-1
clone_size: -
j_call: TRBJ1-2
d_call: -

cdr3_nt: TGCGCCAGCAGCTTGGAGGGACTAGCGGGGGGCACAGATACGCAGTATTTT
cdr3_aa: CASSLEGLAGGTDTQYF
v_call: TRBV5-1
clone_size: -
j_call: TRBJ2-3
d_call: TRBD2

cdr3_nt: TGTGCTAGCAGCTTATTGGCGGGAGGGAGCTCCTACAATGAGCAGTTCTTC
cdr3_aa: CASSLLAGGSSYNEQFF
v_call: TRBV7-7
clone_size: once
j_call: TRBJ2-1
d_call: TRBD2

cdr3_nt: TGTGCCAGCAGCCCAAACAGGAATGAAAAACTGTTTTTT
cdr3_aa: CASSPNRNEKLFF
v_call: TRBV2
clone_size: few
j_call: TRBJ1-4
d_call: -

cdr3_nt: TGCGCCAGCAGCTTCTTTGACAGGGACAATGAGCAGTTCTTC
cdr3_aa: CASSFFDRDNEQFF
v_call: TRBV5-1
clone_size: -
j_call: TRBJ2-1
d_call: TRBD1

cdr3_nt: TGTGCCAGCAGCCGGGGGACTAGTCCGGCCTACAATGAGCAGTTCTTC
cdr3_aa: CASSRGTSPAYNEQFF
v_call: TRBV5-6
clone_size: -
j_call: TRBJ2-1
d_call: TRBD2

cdr3_nt: TGTGCCAGCAGTTTGCTACCACCCGACTTGGCCGGTGGCGAGCAGTACTTC
cdr3_aa: CASSLLPPDLAGGEQYF
v_call: TRBV27
clone_size: once
j_call: TRBJ2-7
d_call: -

cdr3_nt: TGCGCCAGCAGCCAGGGTCTTCTAGCGCTCGTGTACAATGAGCAGTTCTTC
cdr3_aa: CASSQGLLALVYNEQFF
v_call: TRBV4-1
clone_size: few
j_call: TRBJ2-1
d_call: -

cdr3_nt: TGTGCCAGCAGTGAATTGACAGTGCAAGAGACCCAGTACTTC
cdr3_aa: CASSELTVQETQYF
v_call: TRBV2
clone_size: -
j_call: TRBJ2-5
d_call: -

cdr3_nt: TGTGCCAGTAGTCCCGGGACTAGCGGGAGTTGGATTAACTTCGAGCAGTACTTC
cdr3_aa: CASSPGTSGSWINFEQYF
v_call: TRBV19
clone_size: -
j_call: TRBJ2-7
d_call: TRBD2

cdr3_nt: TGTGCCAGCAGCTTCCGCTCAGGGGGAGGAAACACCATATATTTT
cdr3_aa: CASSFRSGGGNTIYF
v_call: TRBV5-6
clone_size: -
j_call: TRBJ1-3
d_call: TRBD1

cdr3_nt: TGTGCCAGCAGCTTAACCGGGGGCTACAATGAGCAGTTCTTC
cdr3_aa: CASSLTGGYNEQFF
v_call: TRBV7-3
clone_size: -
j_call: TRBJ2-1
d_call: -

cdr3_nt: TGCAGCGTTGAGGGGCCAGGGAAGAGTATCACTGAAGCTTTCTTT
cdr3_aa: CSVEGPGKSITEAFF
v_call: TRBV29-1
clone_size: -
j_call: TRBJ1-1
d_call: -

cdr3_nt: TGTGCCAGTAGTATCGGACAGGGCGTTAGCTCCTACGAGCAGTACTTC
cdr3_aa: CASSIGQGVSSYEQYF
v_call: TRBV19
clone_size: -
j_call: TRBJ2-7
d_call: TRBD1

cdr3_nt: TGTGCCAGCAGTTTAGGAGCGGGAGGAATCGGAAAGACCCAGTACTTC
cdr3_aa: CASSLGAGGIGKTQYF
v_call: TRBV27
clone_size: once
j_call: TRBJ2-5
d_call: TRBD2

cdr3_nt: TGTGCCAGCTCATCGGGACAGGGGGGCGAGCAGTACTTC
cdr3_aa: CASSSGQGGEQYF
v_call: TRBV6-6
clone_size: -
j_call: TRBJ2-7
d_call: TRBD1

cdr3_nt: TGTGCCAGCAACCCTCAGCCTAACTATGGCTACACCTTC
cdr3_aa: CASNPQPNYGYTF
v_call: TRBV5-5
clone_size: -
j_call: TRBJ1-2
d_call: -

cdr3_nt: TGTGCCAGCAGTCTCGGGACAGGCTCCTACAATGAGCAGTTCTTC
cdr3_aa: CASSLGTGSYNEQFF
v_call: TRBV6-5
clone_size: -
j_call: TRBJ2-1
d_call: TRBD1